This T cell receptor (beta chain) was recovered during a study of CD8 T cells in Susac syndrome. An input of 0.5 to 1 ug of RNA was subjected to reverse transcription using random hexamers. With immunoSEQ multiplex PCR, TCR beta CDR3 was amplified across 54 Vbeta and 13 Jbeta. TCRdb ran MiXCR on the immunoSEQ multiplex PCR reads and lists one entry per CDR3 protein. This table has 130,000 to 150,000 distinct CDR3 sequences, over 85% appearing once. V gave up 1 base and J gave up 2 bases, with 11 bases separating them. The CDR3 runs to 15 residues. The germline CDR1 and CDR2 sequences are SEHNR and FQNEAQ (reference sequence).

The sequence was obtained from a human donor in good health. This chain links TRBV7-9 with TRBJ1-1, with D possibly matching TRBD1 (6 bases). Sequencing input: CD8+ T cells from PBMCs. The CDR3 loop is CASSLVLRGNTEAFF. CDR3 in DNA: TGTGCCAGCAGCTTAGTGCTCAGGGGTAACACTGAAGCTTTCTTT.